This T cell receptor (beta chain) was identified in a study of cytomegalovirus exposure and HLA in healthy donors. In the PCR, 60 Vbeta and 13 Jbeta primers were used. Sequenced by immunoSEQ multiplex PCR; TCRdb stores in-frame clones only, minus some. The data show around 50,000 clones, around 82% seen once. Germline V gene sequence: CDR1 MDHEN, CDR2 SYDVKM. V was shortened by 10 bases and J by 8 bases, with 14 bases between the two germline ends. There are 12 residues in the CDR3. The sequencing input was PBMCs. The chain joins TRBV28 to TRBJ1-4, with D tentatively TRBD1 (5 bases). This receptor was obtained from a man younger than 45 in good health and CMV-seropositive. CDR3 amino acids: CATTGGREKLFF. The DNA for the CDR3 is TGTGCCACCACCGGGGGACGGGAAAAACTGTTTTTT.